This is a list of T cell receptor beta chains from one sample in a study of technical replicates of blood from a few donors. Clones were read by immunoSEQ multiplex PCR, and TCRdb kept only the in-frame ones, dropping some. The sample includes under 95,000 clones, 90% to 95% of them seen just once. What was sequenced was T cells isolated from PBMCs. Receptor source: a human donor in good health. CDR3s include the opening cysteine and the closing phenylalanine or tryptophan. The order of the fields is D gene, V gene, J gene, clone size, CDR3 DNA, CDR3 protein. A D gene is named only where the DNA matches it firmly. Clone size appears in some rows only: once, few, many, or a class for an expanded clone.

d_gene: .; v_gene: TRBV6-5; j_gene: TRBJ1-2; abundance: .; CDR3nt: TGTGCCAGCAGTACCCTCGCGAGTTCTAACTATGGCTACACCTTC; CDR3aa: CASSTLASSNYGYTF
d_gene: TRBD2; v_gene: TRBV19; j_gene: TRBJ2-7; abundance: .; CDR3nt: TGTGCCAGTAGTATAAGCGGGAGGGTGGGCGTCTACGAGCAGTACTTC; CDR3aa: CASSISGRVGVYEQYF
d_gene: TRBD2; v_gene: TRBV7-6; j_gene: TRBJ2-7; abundance: .; CDR3nt: TGTGCCAGCAGCTCCGAGACTAGCGGGGGGCTCTTGACCTACGAGCAGTACTTC; CDR3aa: CASSSETSGGLLTYEQYF
d_gene: TRBD1; v_gene: TRBV19; j_gene: TRBJ2-6; abundance: .; CDR3nt: TGTGCCAGTAGCCCCCCGGGACAGGGACCTTCTGGGGCCAACGTCCTGACTTTC; CDR3aa: CASSPPGQGPSGANVLTF
d_gene: .; v_gene: TRBV28; j_gene: TRBJ2-7; abundance: .; CDR3nt: TGTGCCAGCAGTTTAGGAGGGCGTCCCTACGAGCAGTACTTC; CDR3aa: CASSLGGRPYEQYF
d_gene: .; v_gene: TRBV18; j_gene: TRBJ1-5; abundance: .; CDR3nt: TGTGCCAGCTCACCAATCGACAGCTTAGCTGGCAATCAGCCCCAGCATTTT; CDR3aa: CASSPIDSLAGNQPQHF
d_gene: TRBD1; v_gene: TRBV5-6; j_gene: TRBJ2-3; abundance: .; CDR3nt: TGTGCCAGCAGCTGGGACAGGAGCACAGATACGCAGTATTTT; CDR3aa: CASSWDRSTDTQYF
d_gene: TRBD2; v_gene: TRBV15; j_gene: TRBJ2-3; abundance: .; CDR3nt: TGTGCCACCAGCGGCGGGCTAGCGGGGGTCACAGATACGCAGTATTTT; CDR3aa: CATSGGLAGVTDTQYF
d_gene: TRBD2; v_gene: TRBV2; j_gene: TRBJ2-1; abundance: .; CDR3nt: TGTGCCAGCAGCCCTACTAGCGGGGCCTACAATGAGCAGTTCTTC; CDR3aa: CASSPTSGAYNEQFF
d_gene: .; v_gene: TRBV27; j_gene: TRBJ2-7; abundance: .; CDR3nt: TGTGCCAGCAGTACCTCGAGCTCCTACGAGCAGTACTTC; CDR3aa: CASSTSSSYEQYF
d_gene: TRBD2; v_gene: TRBV2; j_gene: TRBJ2-1; abundance: once; CDR3nt: TGTGCCAGCGAGGTGAATAGCGGGAGAAGGAATGAGCAGTTCTTC; CDR3aa: CASEVNSGRRNEQFF
d_gene: .; v_gene: TRBV9; j_gene: TRBJ1-6; abundance: .; CDR3nt: TGTGCCAGCAGCTCGACAGGTTCACCCCTCCACTTT; CDR3aa: CASSSTGSPLHF
d_gene: .; v_gene: TRBV7-8; j_gene: TRBJ1-1; abundance: .; CDR3nt: TGTGCCAGCAGAAAGAGCAGGCTGAACACTGAAGCTTTCTTT; CDR3aa: CASRKSRLNTEAFF
d_gene: .; v_gene: TRBV9; j_gene: TRBJ2-7; abundance: .; CDR3nt: TGTGCCAGCAGCGACAAACTAAGTGGAGTGCGGGAGCAGTACTTC; CDR3aa: CASSDKLSGVREQYF
d_gene: TRBD1; v_gene: TRBV18; j_gene: TRBJ2-2; abundance: .; CDR3nt: TGTGCCAGCTCACCACGAACAGGGGATACCGGGGAGCTGTTTTTT; CDR3aa: CASSPRTGDTGELFF
d_gene: .; v_gene: TRBV11-2; j_gene: TRBJ1-1; abundance: .; CDR3nt: TGTGCCAGCAGCCGACATCAGGTAGCGTCGGGCAAGATGAACACTGAAGCTTTCTTT; CDR3aa: CASSRHQVASGKMNTEAFF
d_gene: TRBD1; v_gene: TRBV30; j_gene: TRBJ1-2; abundance: .; CDR3nt: TGTGCCTGGAGCCCCCGGGACAGGGGATACTACTATGGCTGCACCTTC; CDR3aa: CAWSPRDRGYYYGCTF
d_gene: .; v_gene: TRBV19; j_gene: TRBJ2-7; abundance: .; CDR3nt: TGTGCCAGTAGTATAACAGGGCTCTACGAGCAGTACTTC; CDR3aa: CASSITGLYEQYF
d_gene: .; v_gene: TRBV27; j_gene: TRBJ1-4; abundance: .; CDR3nt: TGTGCCAGCAGTTTAGGACCAGGGATCGATGAAAAACTGTTTTTT; CDR3aa: CASSLGPGIDEKLFF
d_gene: TRBD1; v_gene: TRBV5-1; j_gene: TRBJ1-1; abundance: .; CDR3nt: TGCGCCAGCAGAAATGGGGACAGGGCGAACACTGAAGCTTTCTTT; CDR3aa: CASRNGDRANTEAFF
d_gene: TRBD2; v_gene: TRBV4-1; j_gene: TRBJ2-7; abundance: .; CDR3nt: TGCGCCAGCAGCCAAAAAAACCGACAAGGGAGGGCAATCTCCTACGAGCAGTACTTC; CDR3aa: CASSQKNRQGRAISYEQYF
d_gene: TRBD1; v_gene: TRBV19; j_gene: TRBJ2-7; abundance: .; CDR3nt: TGTGCCAGTGGTGGACAGGATAAGTACGAGCAGTACTTC; CDR3aa: CASGGQDKYEQYF
d_gene: TRBD2; v_gene: TRBV6-1; j_gene: TRBJ2-1; abundance: .; CDR3nt: TGTGCCAGCAGTGAAGGGCTCACTAGCGGGGAGATCGGTGAGCAGTTCTTC; CDR3aa: CASSEGLTSGEIGEQFF
d_gene: .; v_gene: TRBV9; j_gene: TRBJ2-7; abundance: .; CDR3nt: TGTGCCAGCAGCCCCGGACTGAGCTCCTACGAGCAGTACTTC; CDR3aa: CASSPGLSSYEQYF
d_gene: .; v_gene: TRBV6-1; j_gene: TRBJ1-6; abundance: .; CDR3nt: TGTGCCAGCAGTGGCGAGTGGGGAGTGGGTTCACCCCTCCACTTT; CDR3aa: CASSGEWGVGSPLHF
d_gene: TRBD2; v_gene: TRBV5-1; j_gene: TRBJ2-5; abundance: .; CDR3nt: TGCGCCAGCAGGACTAGCGGGAAGAAAGAGACCCAGTACTTC; CDR3aa: CASRTSGKKETQYF
d_gene: .; v_gene: TRBV5-4; j_gene: TRBJ2-1; abundance: .; CDR3nt: TGTGCCAGCAGCCTAGATTATTCGGAGCAGTTCTTC; CDR3aa: CASSLDYSEQFF
d_gene: .; v_gene: TRBV19; j_gene: TRBJ1-4; abundance: once; CDR3nt: TGTGCCAGTAGTGCGACAGGACTCATTGAAACTAATGAAAAACTGTTTTTT; CDR3aa: CASSATGLIETNEKLFF
d_gene: TRBD1; v_gene: TRBV27; j_gene: TRBJ1-4; abundance: .; CDR3nt: TGTGCCAGCAGTTCGTCCCGGGACAGAGCAACTAATGAAAAACTGTTTTTT; CDR3aa: CASSSSRDRATNEKLFF
d_gene: .; v_gene: TRBV27; j_gene: TRBJ1-2; abundance: .; CDR3nt: TGTGCCAGCAGCCTCCTTGGGACTGATGGCTACACCTTC; CDR3aa: CASSLLGTDGYTF
d_gene: .; v_gene: TRBV5-1; j_gene: TRBJ1-2; abundance: .; CDR3nt: TGCGCCAGCAGCTTGGAGGCAGGGACATTCGACGGCTACACCTTC; CDR3aa: CASSLEAGTFDGYTF
d_gene: TRBD2; v_gene: TRBV30; j_gene: TRBJ2-5; abundance: .; CDR3nt: TGTGCCTGGAGTGTCTCAGCGGGGGGAAATGGAGAGACCCAGTACTTC; CDR3aa: CAWSVSAGGNGETQYF
d_gene: TRBD2; v_gene: TRBV6-6; j_gene: TRBJ2-7; abundance: .; CDR3nt: TGTGCCAGCTGCCGAGGGCTAGCGGTACCTTACGAGCAGTACTTC; CDR3aa: CASCRGLAVPYEQYF
d_gene: .; v_gene: TRBV14; j_gene: TRBJ1-2; abundance: .; CDR3nt: TGTGCCAGCAGCCAAGATTGGGGGGGGGACTTCAACTATGGCTACACCTTC; CDR3aa: CASSQDWGGDFNYGYTF
d_gene: TRBD2; v_gene: TRBV7-9; j_gene: TRBJ2-3; abundance: .; CDR3nt: TGTGCCAGCAGCGATACTTCGCGGGAGAGGGCGTATACGCAGTATTTT; CDR3aa: CASSDTSRERAYTQYF
d_gene: TRBD1; v_gene: TRBV6-5; j_gene: TRBJ2-2; abundance: .; CDR3nt: TGTGCCAGCAGTCCGGGACAGGGCCCCGGGGAGCTGTTTTTT; CDR3aa: CASSPGQGPGELFF
d_gene: .; v_gene: TRBV29-1; j_gene: TRBJ2-7; abundance: .; CDR3nt: TGCAGCGTGGTACAGGGTTCCTACGAGCAGTACTTC; CDR3aa: CSVVQGSYEQYF
d_gene: TRBD1; v_gene: TRBV7-9; j_gene: TRBJ2-3; abundance: .; CDR3nt: TGTGCCAGCAGCCCCGCAAAGACAGGGATCGGGGCAGATACGCAGTATTTT; CDR3aa: CASSPAKTGIGADTQYF
d_gene: .; v_gene: TRBV7-9; j_gene: TRBJ2-5; abundance: .; CDR3nt: TGTGCCAGCAGCTTATTTTTATCTGGGTACGGGGAGACCCAGTACTTC; CDR3aa: CASSLFLSGYGETQYF
d_gene: TRBD1; v_gene: TRBV19; j_gene: TRBJ1-1; abundance: .; CDR3nt: TGTGCCAGTAGTACGGACAGGGGGGACACTGAAGCTTTCTTT; CDR3aa: CASSTDRGDTEAFF
d_gene: TRBD1; v_gene: TRBV10-3; j_gene: TRBJ1-4; abundance: .; CDR3nt: TGTGCCATTCCCCCTGGGGACAGGGTCCAACTGTTTTTT; CDR3aa: CAIPPGDRVQLFF
d_gene: TRBD1; v_gene: TRBV10-3; j_gene: TRBJ2-5; abundance: .; CDR3nt: TGTGCCATCAGTGTCACCGGGACAGGGTTAGAGACCCAGTACTTC; CDR3aa: CAISVTGTGLETQYF
d_gene: .; v_gene: TRBV6-1; j_gene: TRBJ2-2; abundance: .; CDR3nt: TGTGCCAGCCTCGGGGGACCCAGTGGCACCGGGGAGCTGTTTTTT; CDR3aa: CASLGGPSGTGELFF
d_gene: TRBD1; v_gene: TRBV19; j_gene: TRBJ2-7; abundance: .; CDR3nt: TGTGCCAGTAGGGACGGGACAGGGGCTACCTACGAGCAGTACTTC; CDR3aa: CASRDGTGATYEQYF
d_gene: .; v_gene: TRBV4-1; j_gene: TRBJ2-6; abundance: .; CDR3nt: TGCGCCAGCAGCCAAGTAGGGAGCTCTGGGGCCAACGTCCTGACTTTC; CDR3aa: CASSQVGSSGANVLTF
d_gene: TRBD2; v_gene: TRBV19; j_gene: TRBJ2-7; abundance: once; CDR3nt: TGTGCCAGTAGTTACCTAGCGGGGGCCTCCTACGAGCAGTACTTC; CDR3aa: CASSYLAGASYEQYF
d_gene: TRBD1; v_gene: TRBV15; j_gene: TRBJ1-3; abundance: once; CDR3nt: TGTGCCACCAGCGGGCTCGACAGGGTTGGAAACACCATATATTTT; CDR3aa: CATSGLDRVGNTIYF
d_gene: .; v_gene: TRBV2; j_gene: TRBJ2-1; abundance: .; CDR3nt: TGTGCCAGCAGCAATTCCAACAGGAATGAGCAGTTCTTC; CDR3aa: CASSNSNRNEQFF
d_gene: TRBD2; v_gene: TRBV18; j_gene: TRBJ2-7; abundance: .; CDR3nt: TGTGCCAGCTCACCCTCTAGCGGGAGGGCCTACGAGCAGTACTTC; CDR3aa: CASSPSSGRAYEQYF
d_gene: .; v_gene: TRBV28; j_gene: TRBJ1-2; abundance: .; CDR3nt: TGTGCCAGCAGTTTAAATCCCGCCAGGGCCCCAAACTATGGCTACACCTTC; CDR3aa: CASSLNPARAPNYGYTF
d_gene: TRBD1; v_gene: TRBV6-6; j_gene: TRBJ1-5; abundance: .; CDR3nt: TGTGCCAGCAGTCGGGACAGGGTGAGCAATCAGCCCCAGCATTTT; CDR3aa: CASSRDRVSNQPQHF
d_gene: .; v_gene: TRBV5-1; j_gene: TRBJ1-1; abundance: .; CDR3nt: TGCGCCAGCAGCTTTAAGGAACAGGGGAACACTGAAGCTTTCTTT; CDR3aa: CASSFKEQGNTEAFF
d_gene: TRBD2; v_gene: TRBV9; j_gene: TRBJ2-3; abundance: .; CDR3nt: TGTGCCAGCAGCGTAGCTGCGGGAGGGCCGGGGGATACGCAGTATTTT; CDR3aa: CASSVAAGGPGDTQYF